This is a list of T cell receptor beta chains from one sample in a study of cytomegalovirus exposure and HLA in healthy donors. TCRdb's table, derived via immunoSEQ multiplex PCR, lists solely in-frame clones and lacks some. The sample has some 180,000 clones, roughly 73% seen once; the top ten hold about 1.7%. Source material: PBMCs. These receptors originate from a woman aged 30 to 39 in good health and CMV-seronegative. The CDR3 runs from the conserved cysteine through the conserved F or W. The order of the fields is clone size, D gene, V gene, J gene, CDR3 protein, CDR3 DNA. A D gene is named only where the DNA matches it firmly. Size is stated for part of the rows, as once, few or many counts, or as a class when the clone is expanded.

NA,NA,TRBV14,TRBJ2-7,CASSYLRTSYEQYF,TGTGCCAGCAGCTACTTAAGGACAAGCTACGAGCAGTACTTC
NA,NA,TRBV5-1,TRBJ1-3,CASSRSTGSSGNTIYF,TGCGCCAGCAGCAGATCTACAGGTTCCTCTGGAAACACCATATATTTT
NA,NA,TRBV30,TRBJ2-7,CAWSVRCEQYF,TGTGCCTGGAGTGTCCGGTGCGAGCAGTACTTC
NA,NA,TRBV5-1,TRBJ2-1,CASSLMTGEQFF,TGCGCCAGCAGCTTGATGACAGGTGAGCAGTTCTTC
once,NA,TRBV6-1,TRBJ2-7,CASSDINSYEQYF,TGTGCCAGCAGTGATATAAACTCCTACGAGCAGTACTTC
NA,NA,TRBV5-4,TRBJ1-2,CASSSDLSYGYTF,TGTGCCAGCAGCTCAGACTTAAGCTATGGCTACACCTTC
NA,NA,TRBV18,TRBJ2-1,CASSPASSRSSYNEQFF,TGTGCCAGCTCACCCGCCTCTAGTCGAAGCTCCTACAATGAGCAGTTCTTC
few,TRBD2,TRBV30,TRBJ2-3,CAWSASGKVTDTQYF,TGTGCCTGGAGTGCTAGCGGGAAAGTCACAGATACGCAGTATTTT
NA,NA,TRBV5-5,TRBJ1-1,CASSLYYNRQTVNTEAFF,TGTGCCAGCAGCCTTTACTATAACCGGCAAACCGTGAACACTGAAGCTTTCTTT
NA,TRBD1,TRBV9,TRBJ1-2,CASSRQGASYGYTF,TGTGCCAGCAGTAGACAGGGGGCAAGCTATGGCTACACCTTC
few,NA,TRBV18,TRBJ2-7,CASSGGAWSRGSYEQYF,TGTGCCAGCTCTGGGGGAGCATGGTCGCGGGGCTCCTACGAGCAGTACTTC
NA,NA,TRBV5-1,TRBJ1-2,CASSDPGGGHGYTF,TGCGCCAGCAGCGACCCCGGCGGGGGTCATGGCTACACCTTC
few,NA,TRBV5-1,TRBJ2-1,CASSFAGGSYNEQFF,TGCGCCAGCAGTTTCGCCGGGGGCTCCTACAATGAGCAGTTCTTC
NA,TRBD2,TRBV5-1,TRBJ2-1,CASSLEGLAGDNEQFF,TGCGCCAGCAGCTTGGAAGGACTAGCGGGGGACAATGAGCAGTTCTTC
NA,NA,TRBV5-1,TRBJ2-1,CASNREGSTDNEQFF,TGCGCCAGCAATCGGGAAGGTAGTACGGACAATGAGCAGTTCTTC
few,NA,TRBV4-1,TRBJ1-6,CASSQEITGGNSPLHF,TGCGCCAGCAGCCAAGAAATCACAGGCGGTAATTCACCCCTCCACTTT
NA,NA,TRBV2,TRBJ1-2,CASSGHIANYGYTF,TGTGCCAGCAGTGGACATATTGCTAACTATGGCTACACCTTC
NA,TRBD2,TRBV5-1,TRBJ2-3,CASSFNTGGASDTQYF,TGCGCCAGCAGCTTTAATACCGGGGGGGCATCGGATACGCAGTATTTT
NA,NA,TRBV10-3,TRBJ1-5,CAISGREPGYQPQHF,TGTGCCATCAGTGGGAGGGAGCCCGGCTATCAGCCCCAGCATTTT
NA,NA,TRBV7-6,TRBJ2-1,CASSSAPGVEQFF,TGTGCCAGCAGCTCCGCCCCGGGGGTTGAGCAGTTCTTC
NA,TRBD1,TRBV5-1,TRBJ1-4,CASSVTGNEKLFF,TGCGCCAGCAGCGTGACAGGGAATGAAAAACTGTTTTTT
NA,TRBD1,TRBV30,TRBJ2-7,CAWSRGQGTYEQYF,TGTGCCTGGAGCCGAGGACAGGGAACCTACGAGCAGTACTTC
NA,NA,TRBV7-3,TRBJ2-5,CASSLAPAISAGKRETQYF,TGTGCCAGCAGCTTGGCCCCGGCTATCTCGGCGGGAAAAAGGGAGACCCAGTACTTC
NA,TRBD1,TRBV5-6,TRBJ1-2,CASSSGDSYGYTF,TGTGCCAGCAGCTCCGGGGACAGCTATGGCTACACCTTC
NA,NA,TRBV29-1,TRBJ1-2,CSVVGTPDAGGYTF,TGCAGCGTTGTTGGGACACCCGATGCGGGTGGCTACACCTTC
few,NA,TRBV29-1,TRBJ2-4,CSVEGSRGVAKNIQYF,TGCAGCGTTGAAGGGTCCAGGGGGGTAGCCAAAAACATTCAGTACTTC
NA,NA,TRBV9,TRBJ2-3,CASSVQGGGTDTQYF,TGTGCCAGCAGCGTACAGGGCGGGGGCACAGATACGCAGTATTTT
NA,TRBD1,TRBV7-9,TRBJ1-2,CASSFPGGNYGYTF,TGTGCCAGCAGCTTTCCAGGGGGGAACTATGGCTACACCTTC
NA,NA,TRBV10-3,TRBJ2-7,CAIRTTASYEQYF,TGTGCCATCAGGACGACAGCTTCCTACGAGCAGTACTTC
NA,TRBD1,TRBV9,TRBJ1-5,CASSAGQGSQPQHF,TGTGCCAGCAGCGCTGGACAGGGTAGTCAGCCCCAGCATTTT
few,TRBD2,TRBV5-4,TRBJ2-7,CASSPRLAGGREQYF,TGTGCCAGCAGCCCTCGACTAGCGGGGGGGAGGGAGCAGTACTTC
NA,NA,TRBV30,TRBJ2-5,CAWAGRETQYF,TGTGCCTGGGCAGGTAGAGAGACCCAGTACTTC
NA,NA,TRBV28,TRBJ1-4,CASGLSATNEKLFF,TGTGCCAGCGGACTGTCAGCAACTAATGAAAAACTGTTTTTT
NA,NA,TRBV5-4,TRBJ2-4,CASSFLQGKNIQYF,TGTGCCAGCAGCTTTTTGCAGGGTAAAAACATTCAGTACTTC
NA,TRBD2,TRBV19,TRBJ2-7,CASSISWRGDYEQYF,TGTGCCAGTAGTATATCATGGCGGGGGGACTACGAGCAGTACTTC
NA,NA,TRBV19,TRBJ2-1,CATKEGLNEQFF,TGTGCCACCAAGGAGGGCCTCAATGAGCAGTTCTTC
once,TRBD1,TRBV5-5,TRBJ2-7,CASSHTSRQGASYEQYF,TGTGCCAGCAGCCACACTTCTAGGCAGGGGGCCTCCTACGAGCAGTACTTC
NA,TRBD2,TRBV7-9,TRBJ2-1,CASSLDLAGAYNEQFF,TGTGCCAGCAGCTTAGACCTAGCGGGGGCATACAATGAGCAGTTCTTC
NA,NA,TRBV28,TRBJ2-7,CASSPGGASYEQYF,TGTGCCAGCAGTCCTGGCGGGGCCTCCTACGAGCAGTACTTC